The clone carrying this T cell receptor (beta chain) was observed a handful of times. Its specificity is not known. This record belongs to a study of T-cell memory formation after mild COVID-19. Germline-derived CDR1 and CDR2 are SEHNR and FQNEAQ (reference sequence). The V and J ends lost 5 bases and 7 bases respectively, with 11 bases between them. The CDR3 sequence is 13 residues long. General study findings and limits: Contracting clones localized mainly to CM and EM when CD4+ and mainly to EMRA when CD8+.

TCRdb itself ran the 5' RACE reads through MiXCR, one entry per CDR3 protein. The data show around 120,000 distinct CDR3 sequences, about 16% seen once. This chain links TRBV7-9 with TRBJ1-4; D not certain. Sequenced input: PBMCs or a T cell subset sorted from them (not recorded which). The source is an adult woman who had mild COVID-19 (a few samples of this study predate the infection). Cell type and time point are not known. CDR3 in DNA: TGTGCCAGCAGCCTTCCGATGATTGAAAAACTGTTTTTT. Its translation is CASSLPMIEKLFF.